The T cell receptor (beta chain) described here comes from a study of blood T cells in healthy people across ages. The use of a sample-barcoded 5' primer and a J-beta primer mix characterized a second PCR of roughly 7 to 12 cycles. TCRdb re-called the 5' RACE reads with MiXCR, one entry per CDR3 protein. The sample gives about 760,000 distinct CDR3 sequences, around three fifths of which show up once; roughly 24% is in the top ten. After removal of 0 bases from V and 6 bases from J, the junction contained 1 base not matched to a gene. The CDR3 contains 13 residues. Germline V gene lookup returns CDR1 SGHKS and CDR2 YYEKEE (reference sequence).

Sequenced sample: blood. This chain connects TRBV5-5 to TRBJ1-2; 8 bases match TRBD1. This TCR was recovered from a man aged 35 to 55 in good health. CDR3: CASSLDRGNGYTF. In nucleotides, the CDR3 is TGTGCCAGCAGCTTGGACAGGGGGAATGGCTACACCTTC.